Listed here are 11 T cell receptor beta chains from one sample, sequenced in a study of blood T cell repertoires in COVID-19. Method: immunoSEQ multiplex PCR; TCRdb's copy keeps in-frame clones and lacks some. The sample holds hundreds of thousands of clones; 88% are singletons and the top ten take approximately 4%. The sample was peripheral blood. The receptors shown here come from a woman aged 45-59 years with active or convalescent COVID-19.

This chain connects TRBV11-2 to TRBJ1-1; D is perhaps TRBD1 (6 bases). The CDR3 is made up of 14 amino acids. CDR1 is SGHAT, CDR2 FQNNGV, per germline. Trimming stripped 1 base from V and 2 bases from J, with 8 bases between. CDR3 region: CASSLGQANTEAFF. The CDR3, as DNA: TGTGCCAGCAGCTTAGGACAGGCAAACACTGAAGCTTTCTTT. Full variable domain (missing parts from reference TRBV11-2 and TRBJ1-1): EAGVAQSPRYKIIEKRQSVAFWCNPISGHATLYWYQQILGQGPKLLIQFQNNGVVDDSQLPKDRFSAERLKGVDSTLKIQPAKLEDSAVYLCASSLGQANTEAFFGQGTRLTVV.

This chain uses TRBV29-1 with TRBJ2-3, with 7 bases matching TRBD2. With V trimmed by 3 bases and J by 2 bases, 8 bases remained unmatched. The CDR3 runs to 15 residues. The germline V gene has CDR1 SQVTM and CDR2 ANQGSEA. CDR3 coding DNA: TGCAGCGTTGAGCCTAGCGGAGGAGTCACAGATACGCAGTATTTT. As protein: CSVEPSGGVTDTQYF.

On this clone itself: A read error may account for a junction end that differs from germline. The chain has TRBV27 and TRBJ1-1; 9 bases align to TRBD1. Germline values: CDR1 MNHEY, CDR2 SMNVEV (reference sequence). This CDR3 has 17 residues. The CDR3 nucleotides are TGTGCCAGCAGCTCCCCCCGGACAGGGGCTGTGCACACTCAAGCTTTCTTT. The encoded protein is CASSSPRTGAVHTQAFF.

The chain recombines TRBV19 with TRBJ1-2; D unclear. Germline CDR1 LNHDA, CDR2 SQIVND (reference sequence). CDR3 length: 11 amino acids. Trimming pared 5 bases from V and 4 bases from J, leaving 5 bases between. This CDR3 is CASSYSYGYTF. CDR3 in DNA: TGTGCCAGTAGTTACAGCTATGGCTACACCTTC.

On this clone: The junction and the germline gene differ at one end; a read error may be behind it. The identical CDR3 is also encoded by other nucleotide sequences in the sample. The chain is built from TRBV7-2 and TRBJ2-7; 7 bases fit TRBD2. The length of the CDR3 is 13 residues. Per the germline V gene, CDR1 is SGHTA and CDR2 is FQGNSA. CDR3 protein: CASSLARDYEQYF. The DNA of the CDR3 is TGTGCCAGCAGCTTAGCCAGGGACTACGAACAGTACTTC.

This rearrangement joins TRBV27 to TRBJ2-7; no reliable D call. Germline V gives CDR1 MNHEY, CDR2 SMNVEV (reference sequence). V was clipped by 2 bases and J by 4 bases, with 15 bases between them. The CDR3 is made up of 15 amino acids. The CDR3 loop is CASSLRRSVLYEQYF. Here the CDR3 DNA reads TGTGCCAGCAGTTTAAGGAGAAGTGTCCTGTACGAGCAGTACTTC.

DNA of the CDR3: TGTGCCAGCTCACCACGTAGCCTTATGAACACTGAAGCTTTCTTT. The encoded protein is CASSPRSLMNTEAFF. This chain joins TRBV18 and TRBJ1-1; the D is unclear. The CDR3 length is 15 residues. From germline, CDR1 is KGHSH and CDR2 LQKENI. V lost 1 base to trimming and J lost 0 bases, with 9 bases between them.

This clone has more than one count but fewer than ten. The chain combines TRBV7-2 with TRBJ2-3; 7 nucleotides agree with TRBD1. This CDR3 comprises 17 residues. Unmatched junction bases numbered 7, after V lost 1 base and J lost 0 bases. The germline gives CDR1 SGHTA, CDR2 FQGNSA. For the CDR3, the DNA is TGTGCCAGCAGCTTAGTCGGGACAGTGGTTAGCACAGATACGCAGTATTTT. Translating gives CASSLVGTVVSTDTQYF.

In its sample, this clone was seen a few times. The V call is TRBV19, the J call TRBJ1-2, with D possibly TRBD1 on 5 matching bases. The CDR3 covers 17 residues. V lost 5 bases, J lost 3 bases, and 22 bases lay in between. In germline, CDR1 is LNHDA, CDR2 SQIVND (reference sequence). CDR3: CASSPPGGGSLDYGYTF. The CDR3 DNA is TGTGCCAGTAGTCCCCCGGGGGGGGGATCCTTGGACTATGGCTACACCTTC.

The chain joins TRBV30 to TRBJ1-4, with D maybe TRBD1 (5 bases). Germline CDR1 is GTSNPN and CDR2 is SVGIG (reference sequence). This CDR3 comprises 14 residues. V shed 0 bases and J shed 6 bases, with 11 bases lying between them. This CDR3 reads CAWSVGTADEKLFF. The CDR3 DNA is TGTGCCTGGAGTGTTGGGACTGCAGATGAAAAACTGTTTTTT.

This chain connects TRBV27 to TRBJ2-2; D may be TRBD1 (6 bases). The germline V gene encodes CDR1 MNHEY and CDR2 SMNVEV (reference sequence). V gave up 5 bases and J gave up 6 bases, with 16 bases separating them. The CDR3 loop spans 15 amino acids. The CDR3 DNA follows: TGTGCCAGCAGTGGCCTACAGGGTGAGGCCGGGGAGCTGTTTTTT. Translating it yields CASSGLQGEAGELFF.